Shown below are 19 T cell receptor beta chains from a single sample sequenced in a study of cytomegalovirus exposure and HLA in healthy donors. 60 Vbeta and 13 Jbeta primers were used in PCR. Assay: immunoSEQ multiplex PCR; the TCRdb copy retains only in-frame clones and omits some. Of around 140,000 clones in the sample, around 78% were seen once. Sequences were obtained from PBMCs. These receptors were taken from a woman younger than 35 in good health and CMV-seropositive.

The genes are TRBV7-8 and TRBJ1-2; D call uncertain. Germline V lookup: CDR1 SGHVS, CDR2 FQNEAQ. The CDR3 covers 15 residues. V was shortened by 7 bases and J by 2 bases, with 17 bases between the two germline ends. CDR3 DNA: TGTGCCAGCACCATCGGGGTGGGGAACAACTATGGCTACACCTTC. Protein product: CASTIGVGNNYGYTF.

This clone was recorded only once. The chain joins TRBV7-8 to TRBJ2-1; 7 nucleotides line up with TRBD2. CDR1 is SGHVS and CDR2 is FQNEAQ in the germline V gene. The CDR3 spans 16 residues. J lost 0 bases, V lost 1 base, and 3 bases had no gene match. Here the CDR3 reads CASSLVGGSSYNEQFF. CDR3 sequence (DNA): TGTGCCAGCAGCTTAGTAGGCGGGAGCTCCTACAATGAGCAGTTCTTC.

The V and J genes are TRBV6-1 and TRBJ1-6, with 8 bases fitting TRBD1. CDR1 is MNHNS, CDR2 SASEGT, per germline. This CDR3 is built from 13 residues. Trimming took 7 bases from V and 9 from J; bases not matched to a gene: 5. For the CDR3, the DNA is TGTGCCAGCATTCAACAGGGGGTTTCACCCCTCCACTTT. The encoded protein is CASIQQGVSPLHF.

The V and J genes are TRBV15 and TRBJ2-1; TRBD2 matches at 9 bases. The CDR3 consists of 15 residues. Germline V CDR1 and CDR2: LNHNV, YYDKDF (reference sequence). The V and J ends lost 0 bases and 5 bases, in that order; junction bases with no gene match: 2. The CDR3: CATSRDLAGHNEQFF. The CDR3 nucleotides are TGTGCCACCAGCAGAGATCTAGCGGGACACAATGAGCAGTTCTTC.

A single count supports this clone. The chain couples TRBV5-1 to TRBJ1-1; perhaps TRBD1 as D (6 bases). This CDR3 has 15 residues. Trimming left V 3 bases short and J 0 bases short, with 12 bases between. Germline CDR1 reads SGHRS; CDR2 reads YFSETQ. CDR3 nucleotides: TGCGCCAGCAGCTCTGGACAGCCGATGAACACTGAAGCTTTCTTT. Protein product: CASSSGQPMNTEAFF.

The J gene is TRBJ2-4, the V gene TRBV28, with D perhaps matching TRBD2 (6 bases). CDR1 and CDR2 from the germline V gene are MDHEN and SYDVKM. The length of the CDR3 is 16 residues. Trimming removed 5 bases from V and 0 bases from J, with 14 bases in between. CDR3 bases: TGTGCCAGCAGTGAGGGACTCCTACTAGCCAAAAACATTCAGTACTTC. It yields the protein CASSEGLLLAKNIQYF. The full variable domain, in which reference TRBV28 and TRBJ2-4 provide the parts outside the CDR3, is DVKVTQSSRYLVKRTGEKVFLECVQDMDHENMFWYRQDPGLGLRLIYFSYDVKMKEKGDIPEGYSVSREKKERFSLILESASTNQTSMYLCASSEGLLLAKNIQYFGAGTRLSVL.

The V and J genes are TRBV30 and TRBJ2-7; weak D call: TRBD2 (6 bases). The CDR3 spans 13 residues. V was clipped by 2 bases and J by 5 bases, with 13 bases between them. The germline V gene encodes CDR1 GTSNPN and CDR2 SVGIG (reference sequence). This CDR3 reads CAWSQRLVDEQYF. The DNA of the CDR3 is TGTGCCTGGAGTCAGAGACTAGTAGACGAGCAGTACTTC.

The chain recombines TRBV4-1 with TRBJ1-1; D is uncertain. V was pared by 3 bases and J by 1 base, with 12 bases between. Germline values: CDR1 MGHRA, CDR2 YSYEKL. This CDR3 is 15 amino acids long. In DNA, the CDR3 is TGCGCCAGCAGCCATGTGGGCGCCCGGAACACTGAAGCTTTCTTT. It encodes CASSHVGARNTEAFF.

V gene TRBV2 combines with J gene TRBJ1-6; unclear D gene. V was trimmed by 6 bases and J by 6 bases, leaving 15 bases between them. Germline V CDR1 and CDR2: SNHLY, FYNNEI. The CDR3 contains 15 residues. The CDR3 loop is CASRASGPGNSPLHF. CDR3 nucleotide sequence: TGTGCCAGCAGAGCCTCCGGTCCTGGTAATTCACCCCTCCACTTT.

V is TRBV6-1 and J is TRBJ1-3; D unclear. V lost 8 bases to trimming and J lost 9 bases, with 20 bases between them. This CDR3 region has 14 residues. Germline CDR1 and CDR2: MNHNS and SASEGT. DNA for the CDR3: TGTGCCAGCCTGAAGGGAGCGTTTAGGAGCACCATATATTTT. Its translation is CASLKGAFRSTIYF.

The table lists this clone with a count of one. This sequence joins TRBV19 and TRBJ1-4, with D hard to call. The CDR3 has 13 residues. Trimming removed 1 base at V and 8 bases at J, with 8 bases between. Germline CDR1 and CDR2: LNHDA and SQIVND (reference sequence). Here the CDR3 DNA reads TGTGCCAGTAGTATAGCGGCCGGGGAAAAACTGTTTTTT. This sequence encodes CASSIAAGEKLFF.

This clone was recorded a few times. The chain combines TRBV10-3 with TRBJ2-1; D possibly corresponds to TRBD1 (6 bases). Trimming removed 0 bases at V and 4 bases at J, with 10 bases between. Germline lookup yields CDR1 ENHRY and CDR2 SYGVKD. The CDR3 runs 15 residues. CDR3 amino acids: CAISESFQGYNEQFF. The DNA of the CDR3 is TGTGCCATCAGTGAGTCTTTCCAGGGGTACAATGAGCAGTTCTTC.

This clone was observed a few times. The chain uses TRBV4-1 and TRBJ2-5; 7 positions match TRBD1. CDR1 and CDR2 (germline): MGHRA, YSYEKL. Unmatched junction bases numbered 3, after V lost 5 bases and J lost 3 bases. The CDR3 consists of 13 residues. The CDR3 spells CASSGTDKETQYF. CDR3 DNA sequence: TGCGCCAGCAGCGGGACAGATAAAGAGACCCAGTACTTC.

This clone was seen a single time. This rearrangement joins TRBV30 to TRBJ1-6, with 8 positions matching TRBD1. Losses at the gene ends were 0 bases for V and 4 bases for J; bases not matched to a gene: 5. The CDR3 length is 16 residues. Per germline, CDR1 GTSNPN and CDR2 SVGIG (reference sequence). In nucleotides, the CDR3 is TGTGCCTGGAGTGTACCAGGGGGCGTTTATAATTCACCCCTCCACTTT. Its translation is CAWSVPGGVYNSPLHF.

V is TRBV10-2 and J is TRBJ1-2; D is ambiguous. The CDR3 loop spans 15 amino acids. Germline values: CDR1 WSHSY, CDR2 SAAADI. V was trimmed by 6 bases and J by 5 bases, leaving 19 bases between them. The CDR3 here is CASSLPGSAEYGYTF. CDR3 DNA sequence: TGCGCCAGCAGCCTGCCGGGGAGCGCTGAATATGGCTACACCTTC.

The chain recombines TRBV29-1 with TRBJ2-1, with 10 bases that match TRBD1. The CDR3 runs 12 residues. Germline V CDR1 and CDR2: SQVTM, ANQGSEA. Unmatched junction bases numbered 7, after V lost 8 bases and J lost 9 bases. The chain's CDR3 is CSTGQGGVEQFF. The CDR3 DNA sequence: TGCAGCACTGGACAGGGGGGCGTTGAGCAGTTCTTC.

The genes are TRBV7-7 and TRBJ1-5; TRBD1 matches at 7 bases. Germline CDR1 reads SSHAT; CDR2 reads FNYEAQ (reference sequence). After removal of 1 base from V and 0 bases from J, the junction contained 9 bases not matched to a gene. The CDR3 has 18 residues. This CDR3 is CASSLVGGQKYSNQPQHF. The DNA of the CDR3 is TGTGCCAGCAGCTTAGTTGGGGGACAGAAGTATAGCAATCAGCCCCAGCATTTT. The full variable domain, with the rest looked up from reference TRBV7-7 and TRBJ1-5, is GAGVSQSPRYKVTKRGQDVTLRCDPISSHATLYWYQQALGQGPEFLTYFNYEAQPDKSGLPSDRFSAERPEGSISTLTIQRTEQRDSAMYRCASSLVGGQKYSNQPQHFGDGTRLSIL.

This clone has only a few counts. This rearrangement joins TRBV28 to TRBJ2-1; 11 bases line up with TRBD2. CDR1 and CDR2 (germline): MDHEN, SYDVKM. V shed 10 bases, J shed 10 bases, and the junction held 12 bases outside the gene matches. The CDR3 has 14 amino acids. The CDR3 DNA follows: TGTGCCACTTTTAGCGGGGGGGCCTTTTGGGAGCAGTTCTTC. Amino acids: CATFSGGAFWEQFF.

The rearrangement uses TRBV19 and TRBJ2-3; 16 positions match TRBD2. Germline V gene lookup returns CDR1 LNHDA and CDR2 SQIVND (reference sequence). This CDR3 has 14 amino acids. V trimming: 9 bases; J trimming: 11 bases; junction bases outside the gene matches: 8. CDR3 nucleotide sequence: TGTGCCAGAAAGGGACTAGCGGGGGGGCCTGGGCAGTATTTT. It codes for CARKGLAGGPGQYF.